The 9 T cell receptor beta chains presented below share a single source sample, sequenced in a study of blood T cells in healthy people across ages. It was with a sample-barcoded 5' primer and a J-beta primer mix that a second PCR of roughly 7 to 12 cycles was run. TCRdb reprocessed the 5' RACE reads with MiXCR, giving one entry per CDR3 protein. The sample contains 700,000 to 900,000 distinct CDR3 sequences, around 25% of which appear only once. The sample was also reused in another study, on T cells of mothers and their children.

What was sequenced was blood. All receptors come from a boy younger than 18 in good health.

This clonotype was counted ten times or more. The chain recombines TRBV5-1 with TRBJ2-5; 7 nucleotides agree with TRBD1. CDR3 length: 14 residues. Per germline, CDR1 SGHRS and CDR2 YFSETQ. J lost 3 bases, V lost 0 bases, and 2 bases had no gene match. The CDR3 spells CASSLEGTEETQYF. In DNA, the CDR3 is TGCGCCAGCAGCTTGGAGGGGACAGAAGAGACCCAGTACTTC.

This clonotype turned up a few times. V is TRBV28 and J is TRBJ2-7; D is perhaps TRBD1 (7 bases). V was cut by 6 bases and J by 2 bases, with 17 bases left in between. Germline assignment: CDR1 MDHEN and CDR2 SYDVKM. The CDR3 totals 15 residues. The CDR3 coding sequence is TGTGCCAGCAGCCTGAGGGGGGACAGCCCCTACGAGCAGTACTTC. It yields the protein CASSLRGDSPYEQYF.

This chain links TRBV20-1 with TRBJ2-5; D ambiguous. Looked up from germline, CDR1 is DFQATT and CDR2 is SNEGSKA (reference sequence). There are 14 residues in the CDR3. V was clipped by 5 bases and J by 7 bases, with 20 bases between them. Here the CDR3 DNA reads TGCAGTGCTCCCGCCTACTCAACCTTGGGGACCCAGTACTTC. Translated, it gives CSAPAYSTLGTQYF.

The CDR3 sequence is CASSDLVEQETQYF. CDR3 sequence (DNA): TGTGCCAGCAGTGACTTGGTGGAGCAAGAGACCCAGTACTTC. The chain couples TRBV2 to TRBJ2-5; D unclear. V lost 3 bases and J lost 2, with 10 bases in between. The CDR3 loop spans 14 amino acids. CDR1 is SNHLY, CDR2 FYNNEI, per germline.

The V and J genes are TRBV6-1 and TRBJ2-5; D possibly corresponds to TRBD1 (5 bases). The V gene's germline CDR1 is MNHNS and CDR2 SASEGT. V lost 7 bases and J lost 5, with 17 bases in between. The CDR3 contains 14 residues. The CDR3 DNA sequence: TGTGCCAGCAAAAAGGGGTCCCCGCGGGAGACCCAGTACTTC. This encodes CASKKGSPRETQYF.

This clonotype showed up just a few times. The chain combines TRBV5-1 with TRBJ2-2, with D perhaps matching TRBD2 (5 bases). The V gene lost 3 bases and the J gene lost 7 bases, with 13 bases spanning the gap. CDR3 size: 14 residues. Germline loops: CDR1 SGHRS, CDR2 YFSETQ. CDR3 sequence (DNA): TGCGCCAGCAGCTCTCGTCCGGGGAACGGGGAGCTGTTTTTT. Amino acids: CASSSRPGNGELFF.

V and J are TRBV5-5 and TRBJ2-7; D ambiguous. The CDR3 loop spans 14 amino acids. Trimming pared 4 bases from V and 1 base from J, leaving 12 bases between. Germline CDR1 and CDR2: SGHKS and YYEKEE (reference sequence). CDR3 sequence (DNA): TGTGCCAGCAGCCCCCGATGGTCATCCTACGAGCAGTACTTC. Encoded protein: CASSPRWSSYEQYF.

The rearrangement uses TRBV4-2 and TRBJ1-5, with 7 bases that match TRBD1. There are 17 residues in the CDR3. The germline CDR1 and CDR2 sequences are LGHNA and YNFKEQ. V dropped 0 bases and J dropped 5; count of bases not matched to a gene: 10. For the CDR3, the DNA is TGTGCCAGCAGCCAAGATTGGGGAAAGGGGGCCGATCAGCCCCAGCATTTT. Translating gives CASSQDWGKGADQPQHF.

This clonotype was detected only a few times. The CDR3 bases are TGTGCCAGCAGCTCCAGGGACAGGGTGGGTGAAAAACTGTTTTTT. This encodes CASSSRDRVGEKLFF. V usage is TRBV5-5 and J usage is TRBJ1-4; 9 nucleotides agree with TRBD1. Germline CDR1 reads SGHKS; CDR2 reads YYEKEE (reference sequence). The CDR3 sequence is 15 residues long. V lost 3 bases and J lost 7; bases outside the gene matches: 7.